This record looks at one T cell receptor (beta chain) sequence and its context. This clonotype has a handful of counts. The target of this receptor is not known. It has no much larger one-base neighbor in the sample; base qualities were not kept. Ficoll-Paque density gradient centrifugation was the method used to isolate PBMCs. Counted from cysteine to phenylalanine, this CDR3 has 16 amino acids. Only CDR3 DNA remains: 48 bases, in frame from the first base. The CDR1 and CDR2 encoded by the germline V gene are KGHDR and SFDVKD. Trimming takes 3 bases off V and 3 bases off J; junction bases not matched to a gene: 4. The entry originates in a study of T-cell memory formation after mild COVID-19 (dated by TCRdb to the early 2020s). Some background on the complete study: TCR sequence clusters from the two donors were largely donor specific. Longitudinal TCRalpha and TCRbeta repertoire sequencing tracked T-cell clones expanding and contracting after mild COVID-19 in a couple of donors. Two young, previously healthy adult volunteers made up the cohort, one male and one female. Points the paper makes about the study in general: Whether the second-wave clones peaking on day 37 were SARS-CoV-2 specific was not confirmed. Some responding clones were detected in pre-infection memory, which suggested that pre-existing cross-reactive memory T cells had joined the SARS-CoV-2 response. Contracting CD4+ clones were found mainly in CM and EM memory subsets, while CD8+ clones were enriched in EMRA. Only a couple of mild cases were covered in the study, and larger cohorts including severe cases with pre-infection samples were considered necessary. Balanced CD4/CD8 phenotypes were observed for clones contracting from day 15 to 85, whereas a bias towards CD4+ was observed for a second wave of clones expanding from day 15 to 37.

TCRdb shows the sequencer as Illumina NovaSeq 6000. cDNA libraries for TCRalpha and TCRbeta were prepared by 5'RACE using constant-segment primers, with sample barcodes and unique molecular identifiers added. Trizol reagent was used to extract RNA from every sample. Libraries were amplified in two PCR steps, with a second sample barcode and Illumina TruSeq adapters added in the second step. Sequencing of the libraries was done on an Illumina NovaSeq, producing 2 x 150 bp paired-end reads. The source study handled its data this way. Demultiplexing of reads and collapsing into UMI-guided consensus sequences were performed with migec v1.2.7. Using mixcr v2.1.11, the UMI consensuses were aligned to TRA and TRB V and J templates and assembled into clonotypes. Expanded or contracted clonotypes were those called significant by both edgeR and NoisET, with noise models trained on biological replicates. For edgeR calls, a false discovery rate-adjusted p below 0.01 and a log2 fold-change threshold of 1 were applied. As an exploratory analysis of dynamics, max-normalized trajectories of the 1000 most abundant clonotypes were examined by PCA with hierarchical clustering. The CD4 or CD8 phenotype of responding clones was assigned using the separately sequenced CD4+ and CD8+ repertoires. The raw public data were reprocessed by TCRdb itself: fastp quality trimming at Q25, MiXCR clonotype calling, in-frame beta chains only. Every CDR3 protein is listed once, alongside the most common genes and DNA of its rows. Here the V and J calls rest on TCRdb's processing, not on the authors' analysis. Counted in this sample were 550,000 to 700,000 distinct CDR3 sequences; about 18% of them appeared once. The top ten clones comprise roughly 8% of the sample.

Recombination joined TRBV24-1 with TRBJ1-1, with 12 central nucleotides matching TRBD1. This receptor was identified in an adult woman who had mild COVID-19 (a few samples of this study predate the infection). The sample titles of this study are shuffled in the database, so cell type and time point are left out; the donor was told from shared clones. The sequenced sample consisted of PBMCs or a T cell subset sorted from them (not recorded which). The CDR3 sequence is CATSDGTGGGYTEAFF. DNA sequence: TGTGCCACCAGTGATGGGACAGGGGGCGGTTACACTGAAGCTTTCTTT.